One and the same sample provided the 14 T cell receptor beta chains below, sequenced in a study of cytomegalovirus exposure and HLA in healthy donors. The PCR ran on 60 Vbeta and 13 Jbeta primers. Clones were read by immunoSEQ multiplex PCR, and TCRdb kept only the in-frame ones, dropping some. In the table there are 150,000 to 180,000 clones, around 84% of which are singletons. Sequencing was performed on PBMCs. Receptors were obtained from a woman in her thirties or forties in good health and CMV-seropositive.

This clone was seen more than once but under ten times. The chain uses TRBV5-4 and TRBJ2-1, with a tentative D call TRBD1 (5 bases). The CDR3 extends over 15 amino acids. The V and J ends lost 5 bases and 4 bases respectively, with 16 bases between them. From germline, CDR1 is SGHNT and CDR2 YYREEE (reference sequence). The CDR3 loop reads CASRGQQTLYNEQFF. In nucleotides, the CDR3 is TGTGCCAGCAGGGGGCAGCAAACCCTATACAATGAGCAGTTCTTC. Complete variable domain (other parts from reference TRBV5-4 and TRBJ2-1): ETGVTQSPTHLIKTRGQQVTLRCSSQSGHNTVSWYQQALGQGPQFIFQYYREEENGRGNFPPRFSGLQFPNYSSELNVNALELDDSALYLCASRGQQTLYNEQFFGPGTRLTVL.

The CDR3 nucleotides are TGTGCCTGGAGCGGGGGTTGGGGCGCCAACTATGGCTACACCTTC. Translation gives CAWSGGWGANYGYTF. V is TRBV30 and J is TRBJ1-2; possible D gene TRBD1, 5 bases. This CDR3 is 15 amino acids long. CDR1 and CDR2 from the germline V gene are GTSNPN and SVGIG (reference sequence). Trimming stripped 3 bases from V and 2 bases from J, with 16 bases between.

The chain combines TRBV4-1 with TRBJ2-7, with 11 bases aligning to TRBD2. The V and J ends lost 0 bases and 7 bases, in that order; junction bases with no gene match: 8. Looked up from germline, CDR1 is MGHRA and CDR2 is YSYEKL. The CDR3 covers 16 residues. This CDR3 reads CASSQDSRTSGREQYF. The CDR3 coding sequence is TGCGCCAGCAGCCAAGATTCGAGGACTAGCGGGCGAGAGCAGTACTTC.

This chain connects TRBV25-1 to TRBJ2-2, with TRBD2 as a possible D gene (5 bases). The CDR3 covers 16 residues. From germline, CDR1 is MGHDK and CDR2 SYGVNS. Between the trimmed V and J ends, which lost 3 bases and 3 bases, there was a span of 14 bases. This chain's CDR3 is CASSDHAKGDTGELFF. CDR3 bases: TGTGCCAGCAGTGATCACGCCAAGGGAGACACCGGGGAGCTGTTTTTT.

V is TRBV5-1 and J is TRBJ2-7; 12 bases fit TRBD2. From germline, CDR1 is SGHRS and CDR2 YFSETQ. The CDR3 consists of 15 residues. The J segment lost 5 bases and the V segment lost 4 bases, leaving 7 bases of the junction unmatched. CDR3 DNA sequence: TGCGCCAGCAGCCCCGGACTAGCGGGACCCCACGAGCAGTACTTC. Translating it yields CASSPGLAGPHEQYF.

The rearrangement uses TRBV19 and TRBJ1-4; no firm D call. Germline V gene data show CDR1 as LNHDA and CDR2 as SQIVND (reference sequence). The CDR3 spans 16 residues. V lost 4 bases and J 8 bases, leaving 20 bases between the germline ends. The CDR3 reads CASSTNYGTRMEKLFF. The CDR3 coding sequence is TGTGCCAGTAGTACGAATTACGGAACCAGGATGGAAAAACTGTTTTTT.

J is TRBJ2-7 and V is TRBV7-9, with 10 positions matching TRBD2. V lost 5 bases, J lost 5 bases, and 9 bases stayed unmatched. Germline values: CDR1 SEHNR, CDR2 FQNEAQ (reference sequence). The CDR3 extends over 15 amino acids. The CDR3 sequence is CASSVGTSESDEQYF. CDR3 in DNA: TGTGCCAGCAGCGTAGGGACTAGCGAATCGGACGAGCAGTACTTC.

The chain is built from TRBV19 and TRBJ2-1, with TRBD1 matching 7 bases. The CDR3 has 14 amino acids. Germline values: CDR1 LNHDA, CDR2 SQIVND (reference sequence). V lost 3 bases, J lost 1 base, and 0 bases stayed unmatched. The DNA for the CDR3 is TGTGCCAGTAGTATGACAGGGTCCTACAATGAGCAGTTCTTC. It is translated as CASSMTGSYNEQFF.

The chain is built from TRBV5-1 and TRBJ2-5; tentative D call: TRBD2 (5 bases). V shed 3 bases and J shed 5 bases, with 11 bases lying between them. The CDR3 sequence is 13 residues long. The germline V gene has CDR1 SGHRS and CDR2 YFSETQ. Written as DNA, the CDR3 is TGCGCCAGCAGCTCCGGGGTGGTGGAGACCCAGTACTTC. It codes for CASSSGVVETQYF.

This clone occurred a few times. This CDR3 reads CASSQGDSNYEQYF. DNA for the CDR3: TGTGCCAGCAGCCAAGGGGACAGTAACTACGAGCAGTACTTC. V gene TRBV5-5 combines with J gene TRBJ2-7, with 7 bases aligning to TRBD1. Looked up from germline, CDR1 is SGHKS and CDR2 is YYEKEE (reference sequence). The ends lost 4 bases at V and 3 bases at J; junction bases unmatched: 7. This CDR3 region has 14 residues.

V and J are TRBV19 and TRBJ1-2; the match to TRBD1 covers 7 bases. J lost 3 bases, V lost 3 bases, and 4 bases had no gene match. Germline V gene lookup returns CDR1 LNHDA and CDR2 SQIVND (reference sequence). The CDR3 totals 14 residues. CDR3 nucleotide sequence: TGTGCCAGTAGTATGGCCGGGACAGACTATGGCTACACCTTC. Protein: CASSMAGTDYGYTF.

This clone was found a few times. The J gene is TRBJ2-2, the V gene TRBV27; TRBD2 aligns across 7 bases. The CDR3 has 17 amino acids. Germline trimming cut 3 bases from V and 6 bases from J; bases unmatched to any gene: 13. Per germline, CDR1 MNHEY and CDR2 SMNVEV (reference sequence). The CDR3 DNA sequence: TGTGCCAGCAGTTTTTTATCTAGCGGTCGTGATGCCGGGGAGCTGTTTTTT. It translates to CASSFLSSGRDAGELFF.

The gene calls are TRBV18 and TRBJ2-5; D ambiguous. The CDR3 consists of 12 residues. The germline V gene has CDR1 KGHSH and CDR2 LQKENI. Trimming stripped 5 bases from V and 7 bases from J, with 11 bases between. The CDR3 here is CASSSSPGTQYF. The CDR3 DNA sequence: TGTGCCAGCTCATCATCGCCGGGGACCCAGTACTTC.

The rearrangement uses TRBV6-4 and TRBJ2-1; 10 bases fit TRBD2. Germline trimming cut 4 bases from V and 10 bases from J; bases unmatched to any gene: 7. In germline, CDR1 is MRHNA, CDR2 SNTAGT. The CDR3 consists of 14 residues. This chain's CDR3 is CASSATSGMGEQFF. CDR3 in DNA: TGTGCCAGCAGTGCCACTAGCGGGATGGGGGAGCAGTTCTTC.